The clone carrying this TCR beta chain was seen repeatedly, ten times or more. What it binds is unknown. No cell sorting was done before RNA was extracted from the tissue. The sample is drawn from a study of tumor and adjacent non-tumor tissue in lung cancer. Study background: Patients comprised about eleven adenocarcinoma, a couple of squamous cell carcinoma and 1 small cell lung cancer. The patients, 10 men and about 5 women, were about 30 to 85 with stage I to III disease. Broader study findings: Significantly higher TCR diversity was found in tumor than normal lung. Shorter survival was associated with higher TCR diversity in tumors.

TCRbeta libraries were built with three rounds of nested PCR, modified from ARM-PCR. MiXCR, run by TCRdb on the multiplex PCR reads, gives a single entry per CDR3 protein. The sample lists under 150,000 distinct CDR3 sequences, approximately 66% occurring once. The CDR3 extends over 14 amino acids. Germline V lookup: CDR1 MNHEY, CDR2 SVGAGI. The V end was cut by 2 bases, the J end by 2 bases, with 9 bases between. The specimen was lung tumor tissue. This clonotype was obtained from a man aged 55 to 70 with small cell lung cancer. The chain links TRBV6-5 to TRBJ1-2, with a weak D call TRBD1 (5 bases). The CDR3 loop is CASSYEGPNYGYTF. The DNA for the CDR3 is TGTGCCAGCAGTTACGAGGGGCCGAACTATGGCTACACCTTC.